This TCR beta chain emerged from a study of CD8 T cells in ankylosing spondylitis. This clonotype was detected many times. The CDR3 is 14 amino acids. Each CDR3 protein gets one entry after TCRdb re-called the 5' RACE reads with MiXCR. Here the sample spans roughly 240,000 distinct CDR3 sequences, 8% to 9% being singletons. The chain employs TRBV21-1 and TRBJ2-7. TRBV21-1 is shown as a pseudogene. The TCR comes from a female donor with ankylosing spondylitis or in good health (not recorded which). Sequencing input: blood, either unsorted or a sorted T cell fraction (not recorded which). CDR3 loop: CASSKAQTSCEQYF. In nucleotides, the CDR3 is TGTGCCAGCAGCAAAGCTCAGACCTCCTGCGAGCAGTACTTC.